The 19 T cell receptor beta chains presented below share a single source sample, sequenced in a study of T-cell memory formation after mild COVID-19. TCRdb processed the 5' RACE reads anew with MiXCR; each CDR3 protein has one entry. The table lists about 140,000 distinct CDR3 sequences, 14% of them singletons. The specimen sequenced was PBMCs or a T cell subset sorted from them (not recorded which). These receptor sequences come from an adult woman who had mild COVID-19 (a few samples of this study predate the infection). Cell type and time point are not known.

This clonotype was found a few times. The J gene is TRBJ1-6, the V gene TRBV20-1; unclear D gene. This CDR3 has 13 amino acids. Trimming pared 5 bases from V and 7 bases from J, leaving 12 bases between. The V gene's germline CDR1 is DFQATT and CDR2 SNEGSKA (reference sequence). Here the CDR3 DNA reads TGCAGTGCTCGGGAGGTGCCCAATTCACCCCTCCACTTT. It is translated as CSAREVPNSPLHF.

Only a few counts were recorded for this clonotype. The CDR3 region is CASSPDRGGGGVNTEAFF. The DNA for the CDR3 is TGTGCCAGCAGCCCCGACAGGGGAGGAGGGGGGGTGAACACTGAAGCTTTCTTT. The chain uses TRBV5-6 and TRBJ1-1; TRBD1 agrees at 8 bases. Germline assignment: CDR1 SGHDT and CDR2 YYEEEE. V dropped 4 bases and J dropped 0; count of bases not matched to a gene: 14. This CDR3 has 18 amino acids.

This clonotype was counted a few times. CDR3 DNA sequence: TGCGCCAGCAGCCAAGGCGGCCGAATTACTAACTATGGCTACACCTTC. Its protein product is CASSQGGRITNYGYTF. The rearrangement links TRBV4-1 to TRBJ1-2; unclear D gene. This CDR3 has 16 amino acids. The germline gives CDR1 MGHRA, CDR2 YSYEKL. V was shortened by 1 base and J by 0 bases, with 12 bases between the two germline ends.

This clonotype was observed at least ten times. The J gene is TRBJ2-7, the V gene TRBV7-9; 11 nucleotides agree with TRBD2. The junction had 9 bases not matched to a gene; V was cut back by 5 bases and J by 3 bases. CDR1 and CDR2 from the germline V gene are SEHNR and FQNEAQ (reference sequence). The CDR3 is 16 amino acids. CDR3 sequence: CASSRSPSGRNYEQYF. CDR3 coding DNA: TGTGCCAGCAGCCGCTCGCCTAGCGGGAGGAACTACGAGCAGTACTTC. Using reference TRBV7-9 and TRBJ2-7 for the parts outside the CDR3, the full variable domain is DTGVSQNPRHKITKRGQNVTFRCDPISEHNRLYWYRQTLGQGPEFLTYFQNEAQLEKSRLLSDRFSAERPKGSFSTLEIQRTEQGDSAMYLCASSRSPSGRNYEQYFGPGTRLTVT.

This clonotype was counted at least ten times. The rearrangement joins TRBV6-5 to TRBJ2-7; no clear D gene. V was shortened by 2 bases and J by 1 base, with 12 bases between the two germline ends. This CDR3 has 15 amino acids. The germline V gene encodes CDR1 MNHEY and CDR2 SVGAGI. The CDR3 region has the DNA TGTGCCAGCAGTTACCTCCTAGACGGTTCCTACGAGCAGTACTTC. This encodes CASSYLLDGSYEQYF.

The table lists this clonotype with a few counts. The V and J genes are TRBV9 and TRBJ2-3; 13 positions agree with TRBD2. Germline values: CDR1 SGDLS, CDR2 YYNGEE. V lost 5 bases to trimming and J lost 2 bases; unmatched junction nucleotides: 5. The CDR3 extends over 16 amino acids. CDR3 residues: CASSEGTSGDTDTQYF. In nucleotides, the CDR3 is TGTGCCAGCAGTGAAGGGACTAGCGGGGACACAGATACGCAGTATTTT. Supplemented by reference TRBV9 and TRBJ2-3, the full variable domain reads DSGVTQTPKHLITATGQRVTLRCSPRSGDLSVYWYQQSLDQGLQFLIQYYNGEERAKGNILERFSAQQFPDLHSELNLSSLELGDSALYFCASSEGTSGDTDTQYFGPGTRLTVL.

The chain links TRBV20-1 to TRBJ2-5, with 7 bases that match TRBD2. This CDR3 has 14 amino acids. With 6 bases clipped from V and 5 bases from J, the junction kept 12 bases outside the gene matches. CDR1 DFQATT and CDR2 SNEGSKA come from the germline V gene (reference sequence). CDR3: CSADRDYSWETQYF. The CDR3 nucleotides read TGCAGTGCGGACCGGGACTATTCATGGGAGACCCAGTACTTC.

This clonotype was observed at least ten times. V and J are TRBV15 and TRBJ2-7, with D possibly matching TRBD1 (6 bases). V lost 1 base to trimming and J lost 5 bases, with 12 bases between them. CDR1 and CDR2 (germline): LNHNV, YYDKDF (reference sequence). This CDR3 is built from 14 residues. CDR3 DNA: TGTGCCACCAGCAGAGGCAGGGGTTTGAACGAGCAGTACTTC. Protein sequence: CATSRGRGLNEQYF.

There are a few counts of this clonotype. The rearrangement joins TRBV20-1 to TRBJ2-2, with 10 positions matching TRBD1. V gave up 1 base and J gave up 3 bases; unmatched junction bases: 11. CDR1 and CDR2 from the germline V gene are DFQATT and SNEGSKA (reference sequence). This CDR3 region has 18 residues. CDR3 sequence reads: CSARGQGAGKIDTGELFF. The CDR3, as DNA: TGCAGTGCTAGAGGACAGGGGGCGGGAAAAATAGACACCGGGGAGCTGTTTTTT.

The rearrangement links TRBV7-9 to TRBJ2-7; 9 bases fit TRBD1. The CDR3 extends over 13 amino acids. V was clipped by 9 bases and J by 0 bases; unmatched bases: 3. Germline V gene data show CDR1 as SEHNR and CDR2 as FQNEAQ (reference sequence). This CDR3 reads CASRDRDSYEQYF. CDR3 nucleotides: TGTGCCAGTAGGGACAGGGACTCCTACGAGCAGTACTTC.

This clonotype was detected ten times or more. The genes are TRBV12-3 or TRBV12-4 and TRBJ1-1, with a weak D call TRBD1 (5 bases). The length of the CDR3 is 14 residues. Trimming shortened V by 4 bases and J by 4 bases, and 13 bases separated the two germline ends. CDR3 sequence (DNA): TGTGCCAGCAGTTCGACAGCGTGGGGCACTGAAGCTTTCTTT. Its protein product is CASSSTAWGTEAFF.

This clonotype was picked up a small number of times. The gene calls are TRBV5-1 and TRBJ2-5; 7 positions agree with TRBD2. J was trimmed by 4 bases and V by 2 bases; bases with no gene match: 14. Per the germline V gene, CDR1 is SGHRS and CDR2 is YFSETQ. This CDR3 has 17 amino acids. The CDR3 spells CASSFGAGQGFGETQYF. CDR3 in DNA: TGCGCCAGCAGCTTTGGAGCGGGGCAGGGATTTGGAGAGACCCAGTACTTC.

This clonotype was seen more than once but under ten times. The genes are TRBV5-1 and TRBJ1-2; D remains unclear. Germline V gives CDR1 SGHRS, CDR2 YFSETQ. The CDR3 consists of 15 residues. V was cut by 0 bases and J by 3 bases, with 12 bases left in between. The CDR3: CASSLERAGDYGYTF. The DNA for the CDR3 is TGCGCCAGCAGCTTGGAGAGGGCAGGAGACTATGGCTACACCTTC. Filled out from reference TRBV5-1 and TRBJ1-2, the complete variable domain reads KAGVTQTPRYLIKTRGQQVTLSCSPISGHRSVSWYQQTPGQGLQFLFEYFSETQRNKGNFPGRFSGRQFSNSRSEMNVSTLELGDSALYLCASSLERAGDYGYTFGSGTRLTVV.

This clonotype turned up a few times. The rearrangement links TRBV18 to TRBJ2-3; 7 bases align to TRBD1. The CDR3 runs 17 residues. Germline V gives CDR1 KGHSH, CDR2 LQKENI. V lost 1 base to trimming and J lost 2 bases; unmatched junction nucleotides: 9. The CDR3 region has the DNA TGTGCCAGCTCACCACGGGACAGACTAACCCACACAGATACGCAGTATTTT. It is translated as CASSPRDRLTHTDTQYF.

V usage is TRBV7-9 and J usage is TRBJ2-1; no definite D call. The CDR3 totals 14 residues. CDR1 and CDR2 (germline): SEHNR, FQNEAQ (reference sequence). Trimming removed 1 base from V and 9 bases from J, with 13 bases in between. The CDR3 spells CASSLGSRWIEQFF. For the CDR3, the DNA is TGTGCCAGCAGCTTAGGGAGCAGGTGGATTGAGCAGTTCTTC.

This sequence joins TRBV7-9 and TRBJ1-1; tentatively, D is TRBD1 (5 bases). CDR1 and CDR2 (germline): SEHNR, FQNEAQ (reference sequence). V lost 6 bases, J lost 5 bases, and 16 bases lay in between. CDR3 length: 14 amino acids. CDR3 residues: CASSPWGGGTEAFF. The CDR3 DNA reads as TGTGCCAGCAGTCCCTGGGGGGGAGGAACTGAAGCTTTCTTT.

This clonotype is medium-sized in the sample. The chain links TRBV4-1 to TRBJ2-7; D is ambiguous. The germline CDR1 and CDR2 sequences are MGHRA and YSYEKL. This CDR3 is built from 13 residues. V lost 2 bases and J lost 5, with 10 bases in between. The CDR3 spells CASSQPNGDEQYF. DNA of the CDR3: TGCGCCAGCAGCCAACCGAATGGGGACGAGCAGTACTTC.

The chain employs TRBV20-1 and TRBJ2-2; D not resolved. The CDR3 has 11 amino acids. Trimming removed 5 bases from V and 6 bases from J, with 7 bases in between. From germline, CDR1 is DFQATT and CDR2 SNEGSKA (reference sequence). In DNA, the CDR3 is TGCAGTGCTTACACAGCCGGGGAGCTGTTTTTT. As protein: CSAYTAGELFF.

This clonotype occurred a few times. The chain is built from TRBV20-1 and TRBJ2-2, with D possibly matching TRBD2 (5 bases). The V gene's germline CDR1 is DFQATT and CDR2 SNEGSKA (reference sequence). There are 19 residues in the CDR3. V shed 0 bases and J shed 5 bases, with 25 bases lying between them. The CDR3 reads CSARDQSTENWQRTGELFF. As DNA, the CDR3 is TGCAGTGCTAGAGATCAGTCCACAGAAAATTGGCAGCGGACCGGGGAGCTGTTTTTT.